Sequencing of this TCR beta chain was carried out in a study of technical replicates of blood from a handful of donors. Generated by immunoSEQ multiplex PCR, the TCRdb table keeps only in-frame clones and is missing some. This table has more than 80,000 clones, approximately 95% appearing once. The V and J ends lost 3 bases and 6 bases, in that order; junction bases with no gene match: 7. Germline V gives CDR1 MDHEN, CDR2 SYDVKM. The CDR3 is 15 residues long. The sample comprised T cells isolated from PBMCs. The origin of this receptor is a human donor in good health. V gene TRBV28 combines with J gene TRBJ2-1; TRBD2 matches 8 bases. The DNA for the CDR3 is TGTGCCAGCAGTTTTAACCCGGGACTAGTCAATGAGCAGTTCTTC. Amino acid sequence: CASSFNPGLVNEQFF.